The rows below give T cell receptor beta chains drawn from one sample of a study of naive and memory T cell subsets. TCRdb itself ran the UMI-ligation and nested PCR reads through MiXCR, one entry per CDR3 protein. The data contain around 18,000 distinct CDR3 sequences, less than 9.5% of them seen just once; the ten biggest clones take up approximately 6.3%. Sequenced material: skin, taken from a tuberculin skin test site. Receptors were obtained from an adult in good health. CDR3s include the opening cysteine and the closing phenylalanine or tryptophan. Each record gives: J gene, V gene, clone size, CDR3 protein. Size tells how often a clone was seen (once, few, many) or the class of an expanded clone, and some rows leave it out.

>TRBJ2-7|TRBV20-1|medium-sized
CSAYRDRGYEQYF
>TRBJ1-5|TRBV6-2/TRBV6-3|many
CASSGPWGGQPQHF
>TRBJ2-5|TRBV7-2|-
CASSLDSQGTETQYF
>TRBJ2-3|TRBV19|few
CASSIDSKTREDTQYF
>TRBJ2-7|TRBV29-1|many
CSVEGQGYEQYF
>TRBJ2-1|TRBV29-1|many
CSVESQSSYNEQFF
>TRBJ2-1|TRBV7-7|many
CASSLRGQDYNEQFF
>TRBJ2-7|TRBV20-1|-
CSANRDAYEQYF
>TRBJ1-6|TRBV7-8|-
CASSPRGIYNSPLHF
>TRBJ1-4|TRBV5-1|few
CASSVDGQPGQLFF
>TRBJ2-7|TRBV27|-
CASSFATGPYEQYF
>TRBJ1-2|TRBV20-1|many
CSARDTTGATSRSNYGYTF
>TRBJ2-7|TRBV4-3|-
CASSHSSSYEQYF
>TRBJ2-2|TRBV20-1|medium-sized
CSAIPGTSGGDTGELFF
>TRBJ1-5|TRBV18|-
CASSPDLLNQPQHF
>TRBJ2-3|TRBV6-5|few
CASSQRLAGASSTDTQYF
>TRBJ2-1|TRBV29-1|medium-sized
CSVVAGGEQFF
>TRBJ2-2|TRBV6-2/TRBV6-3|many
CASSKLVQTGRTGELFF
>TRBJ2-3|TRBV7-8|medium-sized
CASSPPIIDFSTDTQYF
>TRBJ1-2|TRBV2|few
CASSEILGQGIGGYTF
>TRBJ2-3|TRBV6-6|many
CASSYGQIHTDTQYF
>TRBJ2-1|TRBV10-3|few
CAIRQERLAGVPNEQFF
>TRBJ2-5|TRBV11-2|medium-sized
CASSLNRAPQETQYF
>TRBJ1-5|TRBV27|-
CASSAAGGAGIQPQHF
>TRBJ2-1|TRBV6-1|medium-sized
CASSHRNNEQFF
>TRBJ1-6|TRBV4-3|many
CASSHGSSYNSPLHF
>TRBJ1-1|TRBV3-2|-
CASSQDHRGGTEAFF
>TRBJ1-5|TRBV5-1|once
CASSPGQYSNQPQHF
>TRBJ2-1|TRBV4-3|many
CASSQGWGGYNEQFF
>TRBJ2-3|TRBV6-2/TRBV6-3|medium-sized
CASSSPSPERGLADTQYF
>TRBJ2-2|TRBV3-1|many
CASSQGGPGELFF
>TRBJ2-3|TRBV20-1|-
CSASGYVTDTQYF
>TRBJ2-7|TRBV4-1|many
CASSISRSSYEQYF
>TRBJ1-5|TRBV4-1|few
CASSQDGQGLYSNQPQHF
>TRBJ2-3|TRBV29-1|few
CSVLGTGGGSDTQYF
>TRBJ2-6|TRBV12-3/TRBV12-4|many
CASSFKTGGSGANVLTF
>TRBJ2-3|TRBV6-4|many
CASSLGSTDTQYF
>TRBJ2-7|TRBV4-1|-
CASSQESSWEQYF
>TRBJ2-1|TRBV14|-
CASSQEVTSGPTYNEQFF
>TRBJ2-2|TRBV5-6|many
CASSLGGGVSSELFF
>TRBJ2-5|TRBV6-5|many
CASSYSTETQYF
>TRBJ2-3|TRBV5-8|many
CASSLDPSGKNTQYF
>TRBJ1-1|TRBV4-3|few
CASSSRTVNTEAFF
>TRBJ2-7|TRBV5-6|-
CASSSTREQYF
>TRBJ2-1|TRBV6-1|many
CASLRLAGGSYNEQFF
>TRBJ1-5|TRBV7-6|few
CASSPRDGSNQPQHF
>TRBJ1-5|TRBV10-3|medium-sized
CAISAATAGTSNQPQHF
>TRBJ2-2|TRBV11-3|many
CASSSPSGKTGELFF
>TRBJ2-7|TRBV5-1|many
CASSLAGVGLAEQYF
>TRBJ2-7|TRBV25-1|-
CASSGGLAGGFLWYEQYF
>TRBJ1-6|TRBV29-1|many
CSVGVTRHSPLHF
>TRBJ1-4|TRBV6-2/TRBV6-3|many
CASSPRQVTEKLFF
>TRBJ1-1|TRBV7-2|many
CASSLGGGNTEAFF
>TRBJ1-6|TRBV6-6|many
CASSSRDRARTSYSPLHF
>TRBJ2-2|TRBV5-6|-
CASSLVQGDTGELFF
>TRBJ2-5|TRBV7-9|-
CASSRWTGETQYF
>TRBJ2-1|TRBV2|many
CASREGGEQFF